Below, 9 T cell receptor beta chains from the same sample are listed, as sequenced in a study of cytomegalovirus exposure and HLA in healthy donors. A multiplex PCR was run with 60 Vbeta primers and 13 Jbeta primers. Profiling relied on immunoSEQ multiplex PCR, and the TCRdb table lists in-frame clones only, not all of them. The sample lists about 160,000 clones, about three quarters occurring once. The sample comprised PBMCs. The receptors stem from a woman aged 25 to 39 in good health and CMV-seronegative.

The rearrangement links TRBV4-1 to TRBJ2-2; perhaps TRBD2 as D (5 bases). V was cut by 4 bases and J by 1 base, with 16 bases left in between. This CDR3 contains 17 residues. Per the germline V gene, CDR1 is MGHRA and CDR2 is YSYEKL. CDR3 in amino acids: CASSPLPRGRNTGELFF. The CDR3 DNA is TGCGCCAGCAGCCCTCTTCCACGGGGAAGGAACACCGGGGAGCTGTTTTTT.

CDR3 amino acids: CASSLTGGLNTEAFF. CDR3 nucleotide sequence: TGTGCCAGCAGCTTGACAGGGGGACTGAACACTGAAGCTTTCTTT. The V call is TRBV5-6, the J call TRBJ1-1; 8 bases align to TRBD1. The germline CDR1 and CDR2 sequences are SGHDT and YYEEEE. Losses at the gene ends were 1 base for V and 0 bases for J; bases not matched to a gene: 2. The CDR3 is 15 residues long.

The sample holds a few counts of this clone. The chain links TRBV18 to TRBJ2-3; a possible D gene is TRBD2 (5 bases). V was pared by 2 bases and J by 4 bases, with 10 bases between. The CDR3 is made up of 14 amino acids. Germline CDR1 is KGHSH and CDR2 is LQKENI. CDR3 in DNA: TGTGCCAGCTCACCAGAGGGCGGGTCAGATACGCAGTATTTT. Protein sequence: CASSPEGGSDTQYF.

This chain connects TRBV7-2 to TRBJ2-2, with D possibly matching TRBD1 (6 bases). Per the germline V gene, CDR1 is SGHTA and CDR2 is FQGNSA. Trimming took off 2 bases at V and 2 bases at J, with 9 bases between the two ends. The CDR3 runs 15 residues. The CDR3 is CASSLQGLNTGELFF. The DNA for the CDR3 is TGTGCCAGCAGCTTACAGGGGCTTAACACCGGGGAGCTGTTTTTT.

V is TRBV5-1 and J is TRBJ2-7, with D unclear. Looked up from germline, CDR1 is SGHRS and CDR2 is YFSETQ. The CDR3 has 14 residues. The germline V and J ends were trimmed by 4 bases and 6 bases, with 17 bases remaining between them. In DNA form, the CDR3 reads TGCGCCAGCAGCCACGATTATCCCGACATCGAGCAGTACTTC. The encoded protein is CASSHDYPDIEQYF.

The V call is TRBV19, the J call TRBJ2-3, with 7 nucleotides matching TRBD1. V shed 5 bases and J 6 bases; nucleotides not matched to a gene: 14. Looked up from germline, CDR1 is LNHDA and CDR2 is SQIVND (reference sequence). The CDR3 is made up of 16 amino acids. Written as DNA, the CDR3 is TGTGCCAGTAGTCTGACAGGGTCTACGTACATTGATACGCAGTATTTT. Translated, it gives CASSLTGSTYIDTQYF.

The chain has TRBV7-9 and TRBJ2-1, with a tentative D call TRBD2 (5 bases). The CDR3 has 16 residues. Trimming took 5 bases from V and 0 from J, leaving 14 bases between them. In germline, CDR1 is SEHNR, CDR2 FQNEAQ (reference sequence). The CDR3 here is CASSPEVGSSYNEQFF. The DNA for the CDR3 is TGTGCCAGCAGCCCTGAAGTAGGGAGCTCCTACAATGAGCAGTTCTTC.

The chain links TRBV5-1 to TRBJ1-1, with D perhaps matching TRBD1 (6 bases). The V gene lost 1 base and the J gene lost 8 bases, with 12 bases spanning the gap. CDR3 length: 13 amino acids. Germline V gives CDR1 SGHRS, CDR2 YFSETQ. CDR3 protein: CASSLPGGSEAFF. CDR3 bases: TGCGCCAGCAGCTTGCCGGGGGGCTCGGAAGCTTTCTTT.

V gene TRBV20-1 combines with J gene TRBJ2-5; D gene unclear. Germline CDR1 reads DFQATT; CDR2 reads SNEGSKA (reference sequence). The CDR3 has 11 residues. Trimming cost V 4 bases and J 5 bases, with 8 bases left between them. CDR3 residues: CSAIFSETQYF. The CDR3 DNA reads TGCAGTGCTATTTTTTCGGAGACCCAGTACTTC.